The source of this TCR beta chain is a study of OX40 agonist ivuxolimab in advanced cancers. On cycle 4 day 1 and cycle 7 day 1, as well as at baseline, blood was sampled. Assay used: immunoSEQ multiplex PCR; TCRdb lists only in-frame clones, some missing. The top ten clones hold approximately 7.4% of a sample with about 90,000 clones, about 87% of them seen once. Concerning this clone itself: Within the sample, other DNA sequences also encode this same CDR3.

Trimming removed 5 bases from V and 0 bases from J, with 4 bases in between. The CDR3 is 12 amino acids. Germline lookup yields CDR1 MNHEY and CDR2 SMNVEV (reference sequence). This clonotype was sampled from an adult with an advanced solid tumor such as melanoma, head and neck, liver or kidney cancer. V gene TRBV27 combines with J gene TRBJ2-5; D is unclear. This specimen was CD4+ or CD8+ T cells sorted from blood, taken in a trial of the OX40 agonist ivuxolimab. DNA of the CDR3: TGTGCCAGCAGTCCGAACCAAGAGACCCAGTACTTC. Residues: CASSPNQETQYF.